This record covers a single TCR beta chain. Looked up from germline, CDR1 is SGHTA and CDR2 is FQGTGA. The CDR3 contains 13 residues. The V segment lost 5 bases and the J segment 5 bases; nucleotides outside the gene matches: 6. These data are taken from a study of cytotoxic CD8 clonotypes in ibrutinib-treated CLL. Sequencing used immunoSEQ multiplex PCR; TCRdb keeps in-frame clones, though not all of them. Among approximately 97,000 clones, 60% to 80% were seen once, and the ten largest hold about 26%. This specimen consisted of PBMCs, obtained after 24 months of ibrutinib treatment. The rearrangement joins TRBV7-3 to TRBJ2-7, with 7 nucleotides matching TRBD1. The source is a human donor with chronic lymphocytic leukemia. The CDR3 here is CASSKTGRNEQYF. The DNA for the CDR3 is TGTGCCAGCAGCAAGACAGGGCGGAACGAGCAGTACTTC.